This T cell receptor beta chain derives from a study of T cell responses to AZD1222 COVID-19 vaccine. Study-level background: The study pooled second doses at about 4 or about 12 weeks. The study's findings and limits: Repertoire collection took place solely once the T cell response had peaked.

Germline CDR1 SGHVS, CDR2 FNYEAQ. This CDR3 region has 11 residues. The V end was cut by 4 bases, the J end by 5 bases, with 6 bases between. This clone was seen a few times. Antigen unknown. Repertoires were generated with immunoSEQ multiplex PCR, while TCRdb's copy carries only in-frame clones and drops some. The sample carries roughly 110,000 clones, approximately 88% recorded once. The sample was peripheral blood, taken on day 0 of AZD1222 vaccination. The sequence was obtained from an adult in good health. The rearrangement joins TRBV7-6 to TRBJ2-7, with a possible D match to TRBD2 (5 bases). The CDR3 coding sequence is TGTGCCAGCAGCTCCGGGGACGAGCAGTACTTC. This codes for CASSSGDEQYF.